This TCR beta chain was identified in a study of blood T cell repertoires in COVID-19. The overall study: Sites in the United States, Italy and Spain provided acute and convalescent COVID-19 samples. PBMCs, B-cell-depleted T cells, or T cells were the source of the cDNA or gDNA that made up the material.

The CDR3 totals 11 residues. Trimming pared 2 bases from V and 7 bases from J, leaving 9 bases between. CDR1 is GTSNPN and CDR2 is SVGIG in the germline V gene (reference sequence). Original handling: Quantification of nucleated cells was approximated via reference gene primer amplification. TCRdb's copy holds only in-frame clones and misses some; the assay was immunoSEQ multiplex PCR. That table supplies the V and J calls and clone size; D and trimming were determined from the DNA. Among under 300,000 clones listed, approximately 89% were seen once. Assignments of participants to cohorts depended upon their own reported clinical history.

The sequence was obtained from a middle-aged woman with acute COVID-19. Sequencing input: PBMCs or T cells enriched from blood (not recorded which). The rearrangement links TRBV30 to TRBJ2-7; unclear D gene. CDR3 sequence: CAWSSRQEQYF. In DNA, the CDR3 is TGTGCCTGGAGTTCCCGACAAGAGCAGTACTTC.